The entry below gives a single T cell receptor (beta chain) sequence along with its context. These data originate in a study of blood T cell repertoires in COVID-19. Study information: Samples of COVID-19 (acute and convalescent) were obtained from the United States, Italy and Spain. In each case, the material was cDNA or gDNA derived from T cells, B-cell-depleted T cells, or PBMCs.

The repertoire was sequenced with immunoSEQ multiplex PCR; TCRdb's copy has only in-frame clones and lacks some. The sample yields approximately 170,000 clones, about nine tenths seen once. The CDR3 runs to 18 residues. The receptor was derived from a man aged 60 to 69 with acute or convalescent COVID-19. Sequenced material: peripheral blood. V is TRBV21-1 and J is TRBJ2-5; TRBD1, the table's D call, was not compared with the DNA. TRBV21-1 is a documented pseudogene. CDR3 in amino acids: CASSFDRLGAPDQETQYF. CDR3 in DNA: TGTGCCAGCAGTTTCGACAGGTTGGGGGCCCCAGACCAAGAGACCCAGTACTTC.